The 15 T cell receptor beta chains below come from one sample, sequenced in a study of technical replicates of blood from several donors. Clones were sequenced by immunoSEQ multiplex PCR, and TCRdb holds only the in-frame ones, with some missing. The table has 70,000 to 80,000 clones, 91% seen once. Material for sequencing was T cells isolated from PBMCs. These receptors were collected from a human donor in good health. Some clones in this sample may be carry-over from other donors' samples.

The chain recombines TRBV5-4 with TRBJ2-7, with 8 bases fitting TRBD1. V lost 4 bases to trimming and J lost 3 bases; unmatched junction nucleotides: 6. The CDR3 has 14 amino acids. Germline values: CDR1 SGHNT, CDR2 YYREEE (reference sequence). CDR3 nucleotide sequence: TGTGCCAGCAGCCCCCCGGGACAGGACTACGAGCAGTACTTC. Its translation: CASSPPGQDYEQYF.

J is TRBJ2-3 and V is TRBV11-2, with D unresolved. Trimming pared 3 bases from V and 3 bases from J, leaving 10 bases between. Germline V gene sequence: CDR1 SGHAT, CDR2 FQNNGV. This CDR3 region has 14 residues. The CDR3 here is CASSLGRTTDTQYF. The CDR3 bases are TGTGCCAGCAGCTTGGGCAGAACTACAGATACGCAGTATTTT.

This sequence joins TRBV11-2 and TRBJ1-2; the match to TRBD1 covers 10 bases. There are 13 residues in the CDR3. CDR1 is SGHAT and CDR2 is FQNNGV in the germline V gene. V shed 5 bases and J 6 bases; nucleotides not matched to a gene: 3. Written as DNA, the CDR3 is TGTGCCAGCAGCCAGGACAGGGGGGATGGCTACACCTTC. It encodes CASSQDRGDGYTF.

The rearrangement links TRBV18 to TRBJ2-1; TRBD2 aligns across 12 bases. J gave up 4 bases and V 0 bases, and 7 bases lay outside the gene matches. The CDR3 totals 18 residues. Germline V gene sequence: CDR1 KGHSH, CDR2 LQKENI. The CDR3 spells CASSPPKTSGRDYNEQFF. The CDR3 nucleotides read TGTGCCAGCTCACCACCTAAGACTAGCGGGAGAGATTACAATGAGCAGTTCTTC.

This chain connects TRBV19 to TRBJ2-7; TRBD1 agrees at 10 bases. The CDR3 totals 16 residues. CDR1 and CDR2 from the germline V gene are LNHDA and SQIVND (reference sequence). The V and J ends lost 3 bases and 3 bases, in that order; junction bases with no gene match: 8. The CDR3 coding sequence is TGTGCCAGTAGTATCTCCGGGACAGGGGAAGTCTACGAGCAGTACTTC. It yields the protein CASSISGTGEVYEQYF.

This clone was observed a few times. The V gene is TRBV4-2, the J gene TRBJ1-6, with D possibly matching TRBD1 (5 bases). Per germline, CDR1 LGHNA and CDR2 YNFKEQ. Between the trimmed V and J ends, which lost 0 bases and 9 bases, there was a span of 12 bases. The CDR3 length is 15 residues. CDR3 loop: CASSQEEGSSSPLHF. The CDR3 bases are TGTGCCAGCAGCCAAGAGGAGGGGAGTAGTTCACCCCTCCACTTT.

This clone was found once. The chain links TRBV30 to TRBJ1-4; TRBD1 matches 11 bases. After removal of 2 bases from V and 7 bases from J, the junction contained 6 bases not matched to a gene. Per germline, CDR1 GTSNPN and CDR2 SVGIG (reference sequence). CDR3 length equals 15 residues. The CDR3 DNA reads as TGTGCCTGGAGTACCCCCGGGACAGGGGGTGAAAAACTGTTTTTT. Translation: CAWSTPGTGGEKLFF.

The rearrangement joins TRBV28 to TRBJ1-2; D gene unclear. The CDR3 runs 19 residues. The V end lost 5 bases, the J end lost 0 bases, and 25 bases lay between the germline ends. Germline CDR1 reads MDHEN; CDR2 reads SYDVKM. CDR3 sequence (DNA): TGTGCCAGCAGTCCTACCAATCCCATCCAAGTGGTTTCTAACTATGGCTACACCTTC. It yields the protein CASSPTNPIQVVSNYGYTF.

The rearrangement uses TRBV5-6 and TRBJ2-7; 10 bases match TRBD1. Germline CDR1 is SGHDT and CDR2 is YYEEEE. The CDR3 is 14 amino acids. V shed 8 bases and J 1 base; nucleotides not matched to a gene: 6. CDR3 sequence: CASSWTGGSYEQYF. The CDR3 DNA reads as TGTGCCAGTTCCTGGACAGGGGGTTCCTACGAGCAGTACTTC.

The rearrangement joins TRBV18 to TRBJ2-5; 7 bases align to TRBD1. V shed 0 bases, J shed 2 bases, and the junction held 6 bases outside the gene matches. Germline lookup yields CDR1 KGHSH and CDR2 LQKENI. The length of the CDR3 is 16 residues. In nucleotides, the CDR3 is TGTGCCAGCTCACCACCGGAAGGGGGCCGTCAAGAGACCCAGTACTTC. Residues: CASSPPEGGRQETQYF.

The gene calls are TRBV6-6 and TRBJ2-7; D perhaps matches TRBD1 (6 bases). Trimming cost V 4 bases and J 5 bases, with 18 bases left between them. The CDR3 totals 15 residues. The germline V gene encodes CDR1 MNHNY and CDR2 SVGAGI (reference sequence). In DNA form, the CDR3 reads TGTGCCAGCAGTTTCCCCGAGAGGGGGAATAACGAGCAGTACTTC. The encoded protein is CASSFPERGNNEQYF.

This chain uses TRBV11-1 with TRBJ2-1; TRBD2 agrees at 12 bases. Trimming removed 5 bases from V and 9 bases from J; junction bases left unmatched: 11. The CDR3 is 16 amino acids. CDR1 SGHAT and CDR2 FQDESV come from the germline V gene (reference sequence). CDR3: CASSDRLAGADGEQFF. DNA of the CDR3: TGTGCCAGCAGCGACAGACTAGCGGGAGCTGATGGTGAGCAGTTCTTC. Full variable domain (outside the CDR3, taken from reference TRBV11-1 and TRBJ2-1): EAEVAQSPRYKITEKSQAVAFWCDPISGHATLYWYRQILGQGPELLVQFQDESVVDDSQLPKDRFSAERLKGVDSTLKIQPAELGDSAMYLCASSDRLAGADGEQFFGPGTRLTVL.

CDR3 region: CAISDLEALHF. The CDR3 bases are TGTGCCATCAGTGATCTGGAGGCCCTCCACTTT. The chain uses TRBV10-3 and TRBJ1-6; unclear D gene. V was pared by 3 bases and J by 14 bases, with 8 bases between. The germline V gene encodes CDR1 ENHRY and CDR2 SYGVKD. This CDR3 region has 11 residues.

The V and J genes are TRBV7-9 and TRBJ2-7; a weak D match, TRBD1 (6 bases). The length of the CDR3 is 15 residues. Between the trimmed V and J ends, which lost 2 bases and 4 bases, there was a span of 15 bases. Germline values: CDR1 SEHNR, CDR2 FQNEAQ (reference sequence). CDR3 sequence (DNA): TGTGCCAGCAGCTTACAGGGGTTAGTAGGATACGAGCAGTACTTC. Translation: CASSLQGLVGYEQYF.

The gene calls are TRBV4-1 and TRBJ2-5, with 8 nucleotides matching TRBD2. The trim removed 4 bases at V and 5 bases at J, leaving 3 bases unmatched. The CDR3 has 13 amino acids. Germline CDR1 is MGHRA and CDR2 is YSYEKL. This CDR3 reads CASSLSGGETQYF. The DNA for the CDR3 is TGCGCCAGCAGCCTCTCGGGGGGGGAGACCCAGTACTTC.